The 15 T cell receptor beta chains given below trace back to one sample, sequenced in a study of control samples from healthy donors and cancer patients. Method: immunoSEQ multiplex PCR; TCRdb's copy keeps in-frame clones and lacks some. The data hold roughly 88,000 clones, with approximately 91% observed a single time. Material for sequencing was blood. The receptor set was obtained from a woman aged 30 to 39 in good health.

The chain is built from TRBV24-1 and TRBJ2-5, with a weak D call TRBD1 (5 bases). V was cut by 0 bases and J by 2 bases, with 33 bases left in between. Looked up from germline, CDR1 is KGHDR and CDR2 is SFDVKD. There are 23 residues in the CDR3. The CDR3 spells CATSDLMGKVFVTGRRIQETQYF. The CDR3 DNA follows: TGTGCCACCAGTGATTTGATGGGGAAAGTTTTCGTTACAGGCAGAAGGATACAAGAGACCCAGTACTTC.

This chain joins TRBV12-3 or TRBV12-4 and TRBJ1-2; D perhaps matches TRBD1 (5 bases). The CDR3 sequence is 13 residues long. V was shortened by 6 bases and J by 7 bases, with 15 bases between the two germline ends. CDR3 amino acids: CASRVAGPTGYTF. The CDR3 nucleotides are TGTGCCAGCAGGGTGGCAGGGCCGACTGGCTACACCTTC.

V usage is TRBV12-3 or TRBV12-4 and J usage is TRBJ1-1; D ambiguous. V gave up 3 bases and J gave up 5 bases, with 7 bases separating them. The CDR3 contains 12 residues. The CDR3 bases are TGTGCCAGCAGTTTTCCGAGGACTGAAGCTTTCTTT. Amino acid sequence: CASSFPRTEAFF.

The gene calls are TRBV3-1 (or the pseudogene TRBV3-2) and TRBJ2-7; D gene ambiguous. Germline V lookup: CDR1 LGHDT, CDR2 YNNKEL (reference sequence). Trimming left V 4 bases short and J 1 base short, with 23 bases between. The CDR3 covers 18 residues. The CDR3 DNA follows: TGTGCCAGCAGCCTGATCCCCCACATACAGTCGTCTTCCTACGAGCAGTACTTC. This encodes CASSLIPHIQSSSYEQYF.

The J gene is TRBJ1-2, the V gene TRBV3-1 (or the pseudogene TRBV3-2); 11 positions agree with TRBD1. Germline V gene data show CDR1 as LGHDT and CDR2 as YNNKEL (reference sequence). With V trimmed by 2 bases and J by 7 bases, 6 bases remained unmatched. This CDR3 comprises 15 residues. CDR3 sequence: CASSQKGTGGRGYTF. The CDR3 DNA reads as TGTGCCAGCAGCCAAAAAGGGACAGGGGGACGTGGCTACACCTTC.

CDR3 residues: CATSEGPGDEQFF. The CDR3 bases are TGTGCCACCAGTGAGGGACCGGGCGATGAGCAGTTCTTC. The rearrangement uses TRBV24-1 and TRBJ2-1, with D perhaps matching TRBD1 or TRBD2 (5 bases each). This CDR3 is built from 13 residues. Trimming shortened V by 4 bases and J by 8 bases, and 11 bases separated the two germline ends. Looked up from germline, CDR1 is KGHDR and CDR2 is SFDVKD.

The sample holds one count of this clone. V usage is TRBV18 and J usage is TRBJ2-1; no clear D gene. V lost 3 bases, J lost 5 bases, and 8 bases lay in between. Germline values: CDR1 KGHSH, CDR2 LQKENI. The CDR3 sequence is 13 residues long. The CDR3 reads CASSPYGNNEQFF. The CDR3 DNA sequence: TGTGCCAGCTCACCCTACGGTAACAATGAGCAGTTCTTC.

The CDR3 is CASSIVAGQVNTGELFF. CDR3 DNA: TGTGCCAGTAGTATTGTGGCGGGACAGGTGAACACCGGGGAGCTGTTTTTT. This rearrangement joins TRBV19 to TRBJ2-2, with 8 bases matching TRBD1. The germline V gene has CDR1 LNHDA and CDR2 SQIVND (reference sequence). This CDR3 spans 17 amino acids. Losses at the gene ends were 3 bases for V and 1 base for J; bases not matched to a gene: 7.

This clone was picked up a small number of times. The chain is built from TRBV18 and TRBJ2-7, with 8 positions matching TRBD1. Unmatched junction bases numbered 10, after V lost 4 bases and J lost 2 bases. The CDR3 runs to 16 residues. Germline CDR1 and CDR2: KGHSH and LQKENI. CDR3 amino acids: CASSLGQGITTYEQYF. The CDR3 DNA follows: TGTGCCAGCTCACTAGGACAGGGAATTACCACCTACGAGCAGTACTTC.

This clone was seen only a few times. This sequence joins TRBV21-1 and TRBJ2-3; the table's D gene call, TRBD2, was not cross checked with the DNA. TRBV21-1 has pseudogene status. The CDR3 contains 14 residues. CDR3 in amino acids: CASSNSRYTDTQYF. CDR3 in DNA: TGTGCCAGCAGCAATAGCAGATACACAGATACGCAGTATTTT.

This chain joins TRBV6-6 and TRBJ2-7; 8 bases line up with TRBD1. The J segment lost 2 bases and the V segment lost 5 bases, leaving 17 bases of the junction unmatched. This CDR3 comprises 18 residues. Germline CDR1 is MNHNY and CDR2 is SVGAGI (reference sequence). CDR3 sequence (DNA): TGTGCCAGCAGTCGGGTGGAGACAGGGGTTGAGGAGGCCTACGAGCAGTACTTC. It specifies CASSRVETGVEEAYEQYF.

The chain combines TRBV5-1 with TRBJ1-5, with D uncertain. Germline V lookup: CDR1 SGHRS, CDR2 YFSETQ. V lost 0 bases to trimming and J lost 0 bases, with 1 base between them. The CDR3 has 13 residues. The DNA of the CDR3 is TGCGCCAGCAGCTTGGCTAGCAATCAGCCCCAGCATTTT. Protein: CASSLASNQPQHF.

The chain joins TRBV11-2 to TRBJ1-4, with D hard to call. Germline V gene sequence: CDR1 SGHAT, CDR2 FQNNGV. V was trimmed by 10 bases and J by 4 bases, leaving 16 bases between them. There are 14 residues in the CDR3. This CDR3 reads CATNSRIDNEKLFF. The CDR3 DNA is TGTGCCACCAATTCCCGGATCGATAATGAAAAACTGTTTTTT.

The chain joins TRBV5-1 to TRBJ2-7; 9 bases match TRBD2. Germline V gene sequence: CDR1 SGHRS, CDR2 YFSETQ. The V and J ends lost 4 bases and 2 bases, in that order; junction bases with no gene match: 1. The CDR3 spans 13 residues. The CDR3 region has the DNA TGCGCCAGCAGCCTAGCGGGGACCTACGAGCAGTACTTC. It is translated as CASSLAGTYEQYF.

This chain joins TRBV27 and TRBJ1-1; D may be TRBD1 (5 bases). This CDR3 is 13 amino acids long. The V end was cut by 3 bases, the J end by 4 bases, with 9 bases between. Germline V gene data show CDR1 as MNHEY and CDR2 as SMNVEV (reference sequence). CDR3 sequence reads: CASSFRGSTEAFF. The DNA of the CDR3 is TGTGCCAGCAGTTTTCGGGGGAGCACTGAAGCTTTCTTT.